This T cell receptor (beta chain) was identified in a study of response to subunit inactivated influenza vaccine. Overall study results and limits: Few additional T cells are recruited per seasonal influenza vaccination, authors suggested.

The J segment lost 5 bases and the V segment lost 8 bases, leaving 7 bases of the junction unmatched. The CDR3 covers 13 residues. Using its own MiXCR run on the RT-PCR reads, TCRdb lists one record per CDR3 protein. The data hold about 480,000 distinct CDR3 sequences, with 25% observed a single time. Points on this clonotype: What it binds is not known.

The sequence was collected from a man aged 45-65 years who received an inactivated influenza vaccine. J is TRBJ2-3 and V is TRBV12-3 or TRBV12-4; 7 bases are shared with TRBD2. This material consisted of CD4+ T cells sorted from PBMCs, taken 4 to 6 days after vaccination. CDR3 in amino acids: CASCTGRVDTQYF. In DNA form, the CDR3 reads TGTGCCAGCTGTACGGGGAGGGTAGATACGCAGTATTTT.